These 9 T cell receptor beta chains share one sample of origin, sequenced in a study of blood T cell repertoires in COVID-19. This table comes from immunoSEQ multiplex PCR, and its TCRdb copy is limited to in-frame clones, with some not included. In the table there are about 90,000 clones, roughly 89% of which are singletons. The sequenced sample consisted of peripheral blood. The receptor source for this set is a woman in her sixties or seventies with acute or convalescent COVID-19.

This sequence joins TRBV4-1 and TRBJ2-3; D is undetermined. This CDR3 is built from 17 residues. In germline, CDR1 is MGHRA, CDR2 YSYEKL. The V and J ends lost 0 bases and 7 bases respectively, with 20 bases between them. The CDR3 region is CASSQDRLSGPSYTQYF. CDR3 bases: TGCGCCAGCAGCCAAGATCGGCTGTCAGGCCCCTCTTATACGCAGTATTTT.

The CDR3 is CASRQTPGQGLGELFF. The DNA of the CDR3 is TGCGCCAGCAGACAAACGCCGGGACAGGGTCTCGGGGAGCTGTTTTTT. The J gene is TRBJ2-2, the V gene TRBV5-1; 9 nucleotides match TRBD1. Germline V gives CDR1 SGHRS, CDR2 YFSETQ. This CDR3 spans 16 amino acids. V shed 5 bases and J 7 bases; nucleotides not matched to a gene: 12.

This clone was detected once. This chain links TRBV10-3 with TRBJ2-1, with 12 bases fitting TRBD2. The V and J ends lost 4 bases and 1 base, in that order; junction bases with no gene match: 8. Per germline, CDR1 ENHRY and CDR2 SYGVKD. The CDR3 runs to 18 residues. CDR3 in DNA: TGTGCCATCAGTGGGGCTAGCGGGGGGGCCGGGTCCTACAATGAGCAGTTCTTC. It yields the protein CAISGASGGAGSYNEQFF.

The CDR3 spells CASSPAIFGGKSMNTEAFF. CDR3 sequence (DNA): TGTGCCAGCAGCCCGGCTATTTTCGGGGGTAAAAGCATGAACACTGAAGCTTTCTTT. The chain employs TRBV5-5 and TRBJ1-1; possibly TRBD1 for D (5 bases). The CDR3 covers 19 residues. Trimming cost V 4 bases and J 0 bases, with 25 bases left between them. Per germline, CDR1 SGHKS and CDR2 YYEKEE (reference sequence).

This chain connects TRBV27 to TRBJ2-3; 9 nucleotides line up with TRBD1. Germline assignment: CDR1 MNHEY and CDR2 SMNVEV (reference sequence). Trimming at V came to 7 bases and at J to 4 bases, leaving 3 bases not matched to a gene. There are 13 residues in the CDR3. CDR3 sequence: CASMGQGSDTQYF. The DNA for the CDR3 is TGTGCCAGCATGGGACAGGGATCAGATACGCAGTATTTT.

This clone was found once. Here the CDR3 DNA reads TGTGCCAGCAGGGCGACGGTCCGACAGGGGTCCACTGAAGCTTTCTTT. Translating it yields CASRATVRQGSTEAFF. This sequence joins TRBV7-9 and TRBJ1-1, with TRBD1 identical over 8 bases. The V segment lost 6 bases and the J segment 4 bases; nucleotides outside the gene matches: 13. Germline V gene lookup returns CDR1 SEHNR and CDR2 FQNEAQ (reference sequence). The CDR3 spans 16 residues.

Only one count was recorded for this clone. This chain joins TRBV24-1 and TRBJ2-1; 7 nucleotides agree with TRBD1. Unmatched junction bases numbered 9, after V lost 4 bases and J lost 7 bases. The CDR3 totals 15 residues. CDR1 is KGHDR, CDR2 SFDVKD, per germline. For the CDR3, the DNA is TGTGCCACCAGTGACCCCCGACAGGGTGGGAATGAGCAGTTCTTC. It specifies CATSDPRQGGNEQFF.

This sequence joins TRBV29-1 and TRBJ2-7; a possible D gene is TRBD1 (5 bases). The germline V and J ends were trimmed by 4 bases and 0 bases, with 10 bases remaining between them. CDR1 is SQVTM, CDR2 ANQGSEA, per germline. The CDR3 covers 13 residues. The CDR3: CSVAQGYSYEQYF. DNA of the CDR3: TGCAGCGTTGCCCAGGGCTACTCCTACGAGCAGTACTTC.

This chain uses TRBV7-9 with TRBJ2-2; a possible D gene is TRBD1 (6 bases). The CDR3 totals 15 residues. V was cut by 5 bases and J by 2 bases, with 12 bases left in between. Germline V lookup: CDR1 SEHNR, CDR2 FQNEAQ (reference sequence). The CDR3 reads CASSRGHGNTGELFF. The CDR3 DNA reads as TGTGCCAGCAGCCGGGGACATGGAAACACCGGGGAGCTGTTTTTT.